This entry lists 8 T cell receptor beta chains sequenced from one sample in a study of Graves' ophthalmopathy and Graves' hyperthyroidism. CDR3 regions of TCR beta were amplified from RNA transcripts. HTBI primers were used in a first-round RT-PCR, which preceded a second-round multiplex PCR. TCRdb independently ran MiXCR on the multiplex PCR reads; one entry per CDR3 protein. The table has some 1.1 million distinct CDR3 sequences, less than 45% seen once. Sequenced: peripheral blood or thyroid tissue (not recorded which). Receptors were obtained from an adult man with Graves' hyperthyroidism.

There are many counts of this clonotype. V is TRBV29-1 and J is TRBJ1-4, with D possibly TRBD1 on 5 matching bases. Germline CDR1 reads SQVTM; CDR2 reads ANQGSEA. There are 14 residues in the CDR3. The ends were cut back, 4 bases at V and 10 bases at J, with 19 bases in the middle. The CDR3 sequence: CSVVSGDSPLKLFF. CDR3 nucleotides: TGCAGCGTTGTTTCCGGTGACAGCCCGCTAAAACTGTTTTTT.

V usage is TRBV7-8 and J usage is TRBJ2-2; no reliable D call. CDR1 SGHVS and CDR2 FQNEAQ come from the germline V gene. This CDR3 spans 13 amino acids. V lost 5 bases to trimming and J lost 4 bases, with 8 bases between them. CDR3 coding DNA: TGTGCCAGCAGCCGGGTCATCACCGGGGAGCTGTTTTTT. Its translation is CASSRVITGELFF.

On this clonotype itself: Compared with germline, one end of the junction differs, possibly owing to a read error. The chain employs TRBV10-3 and TRBJ2-7, with 8 bases lining up with TRBD2. The length of the CDR3 is 14 residues. Germline CDR1 and CDR2: ENHRY and SYGVKD. CDR3 sequence: CASSYSTGGNEQYF. The CDR3 DNA reads as TGTGCCAGCAGTTACTCAACGGGGGGGAACGAGCAGTACTTC.

Ten or more counts support this clonotype. The J gene is TRBJ2-7, the V gene TRBV27; D might be TRBD1 (6 bases). The germline V gene encodes CDR1 MNHEY and CDR2 SMNVEV (reference sequence). V dropped 4 bases and J dropped 5 bases, with 15 bases sitting between them. The CDR3 totals 14 residues. In DNA form, the CDR3 reads TGTGCCAGCAGTTCCCCTCAAAGGGGGAACGAGCAGTACTTC. It yields the protein CASSSPQRGNEQYF.

Concerning this clonotype: A much more abundant neighbour one base away suggests this may be a read error. This rearrangement joins TRBV7-6 to TRBJ2-5; D is ambiguous. CDR1 SGHVS and CDR2 FNYEAQ come from the germline V gene. Trimming took off 4 bases at V and 5 bases at J, with 8 bases between the two ends. The CDR3 spans 12 residues. The CDR3 sequence is CASSSHAETQYF. Here the CDR3 DNA reads TGTGCCAGCAGCTCCCACGCGGAGACCCAGTACTTC.

V usage is TRBV12-3 or TRBV12-4 and J usage is TRBJ2-7; TRBD1 agrees at 9 bases. The J segment lost 9 bases and the V segment lost 6 bases, leaving 6 bases of the junction unmatched. There are 12 residues in the CDR3. The CDR3 spells CASSVYRGRQYF. Written as DNA, the CDR3 is TGTGCCAGCAGCGTTTACAGGGGGCGGCAGTACTTC.

This clonotype was found a few times. The CDR3 reads CASGAAEETQYF. In nucleotides, the CDR3 is TGTGCCAGCGGAGCGGCCGAAGAGACCCAGTACTTC. The V and J genes are TRBV14 and TRBJ2-5; TRBD2 is a possible D gene (5 bases). Germline CDR1 reads SGHDN; CDR2 reads FVKESK. CDR3 length equals 12 residues. V shed 8 bases and J shed 3 bases, with 10 bases lying between them.

This chain uses TRBV9 with TRBJ2-5, with D hard to call. Germline V lookup: CDR1 SGDLS, CDR2 YYNGEE. The CDR3 consists of 15 residues. V was shortened by 7 bases and J by 5 bases, with 21 bases between the two germline ends. CDR3 amino acids: CASSPFTGVRETQYF. For the CDR3, the DNA is TGTGCCAGCTCACCCTTTACGGGTGTTCGGGAGACCCAGTACTTC.